A selection of T cell receptor beta chains follows, all from one sample in a study of T cells in Graves' hyperthyroidism and ophthalmopathy. One entry per CDR3 protein results from TCRdb running MiXCR on the multiplex PCR reads. The sample holds approximately 400,000 distinct CDR3 sequences, under 15% seen once. The sequencing sample was made of blood. The origin of the receptors is a woman in her twenties or thirties with Graves' hyperthyroidism. Both conserved end residues are part of each CDR3. A D gene is named only where the DNA matches it firmly. Clone size is stated in some rows and not others, as once, few, many or a class when expanded.

.	TRBV11-2	many	TRBJ2-3	TGTGCCAGCAGCGAACCGGACTCAAAAACAGATACGCAGTATTTT	CASSEPDSKTDTQYF
.	TRBV3-1	many	TRBJ2-5	TGTGCCAGCAGCCAAGATGTAACCCAGTACTTC	CASSQDVTQYF
.	TRBV19	.	TRBJ2-1	TGTGCCAGTGGGCTACAGCGGTACAATGAGCAGTTCTTC	CASGLQRYNEQFF
TRBD1	TRBV4-1	.	TRBJ2-1	TGCGCCAGCAGCCAAGAATCCCAGGGGGATCAGGAGCAGTTCTTC	CASSQESQGDQEQFF
.	TRBV9	few	TRBJ2-5	TGTGCCAGCAGCGTAGACGGATCGCAAGAGACCCAGTACTTC	CASSVDGSQETQYF
.	TRBV19	many	TRBJ2-5	TGTGCCAGTAGTATGGGCAAGGGTTTTGTGGAGACCCAGTACTTC	CASSMGKGFVETQYF
.	TRBV6-1	.	TRBJ2-1	TGTGCCAGCAGTGAGGACATACTCTCCTACAATGAGCAGTTCTTC	CASSEDILSYNEQFF
.	TRBV20-1	.	TRBJ2-2	TGCAGTGCTAGGGAAGACCGGAATGGGGAGCTGTTTTTT	CSAREDRNGELFF
TRBD1	TRBV30	many	TRBJ2-3	TGTGCCTGGAGGGGAACAGGGGGTTTCACAGATACGCAGTATTTT	CAWRGTGGFTDTQYF
TRBD2	TRBV29-1	few	TRBJ2-1	TGCAGCGTTGAAGAGGTAGCGGGAGGCTACAATGAGCAGTTCTTC	CSVEEVAGGYNEQFF
TRBD1	TRBV2	many	TRBJ2-5	TGTGCCGTCAAGGGACAGGGGCAAGAGACCCAGTACTTC	CAVKGQGQETQYF
.	TRBV5-1	.	TRBJ2-1	TGTGCCAGCAGCCACCCCCAGGGAGGACACTACAATGAGCAGTTCTTC	CASSHPQGGHYNEQFF
TRBD1	TRBV19	.	TRBJ2-1	TGTGCCAGTAGTCCCCGGGACAGTCCTTACAATGAGCAGTTCTTC	CASSPRDSPYNEQFF
.	TRBV10-3	many	TRBJ2-1	TGTGCCATCAGTGAGATTATCAGCTCCTACAATGAGCAGTTCTTC	CAISEIISSYNEQFF
.	TRBV4-1	.	TRBJ1-2	TGCGCCAGCAGCCCACCGACAGGAAACTATGGCTACACCTTC	CASSPPTGNYGYTF
.	TRBV27	many	TRBJ2-7	TGTGCCAGCAGCTCTGATAGCGACTACGAGCAGTACTTC	CASSSDSDYEQYF
TRBD2	TRBV6-2/TRBV6-3	.	TRBJ2-7	TGTGCCAGCAGTGTTCAAGCGGGAGGGAACGCGTACGAGCAGTACTTC	CASSVQAGGNAYEQYF
TRBD1	TRBV27	many	TRBJ1-6	TGTGCCAGCAGTTTAGGACAGGGGGCTTTCTATAATTCACCCCTCCACTTT	CASSLGQGAFYNSPLHF
TRBD2	TRBV5-1	.	TRBJ2-1	TGCGCCAGCAGCTTGTCCCGGGCGGGAGGGACCTACAATGAGCAGTTCTTC	CASSLSRAGGTYNEQFF
.	TRBV20-1	many	TRBJ1-5	TGCAGTGCTAGTTCAGGGCTACAGCCCCAGCATTTT	CSASSGLQPQHF
.	TRBV28	few	TRBJ1-1	TGTGCCAGCAGTTTGGCGGGGGCTTTAATGAACACTGAAGCTTTCTTT	CASSLAGALMNTEAFF
TRBD1	TRBV24-1	few	TRBJ2-1	TGTGCCACCAGTGTCTTCTGTGGGACAGGGTTCCCCGAGCCCTACAATGAGCAGTTCTTC	CATSVFCGTGFPEPYNEQFF
.	TRBV11-1	many	TRBJ1-1	TGTGCCAGCAGCTTAGTAAGGGGCACTGAAGCTTTCTTT	CASSLVRGTEAFF
TRBD2	TRBV28	many	TRBJ2-2	TGTGCCAGCAGTTTAAGTAGCGGGAGAGCCGGGGAGCTGTTTTTT	CASSLSSGRAGELFF
TRBD1	TRBV9	.	TRBJ2-7	TGTGCCAGCAGCGCACCACACGTTACAGGGGGACCCTTATACGAGCAGTACTTC	CASSAPHVTGGPLYEQYF
.	TRBV30	many	TRBJ2-2	TGTGCCTGGAGGCCGGGACGGAACTCCGGGGAGCTGTTTTTT	CAWRPGRNSGELFF
.	TRBV27	many	TRBJ2-5	TGTGCCAGCAGTCCACCGACAGCCCCGTACCAAGAGACCCAGTACTTC	CASSPPTAPYQETQYF
.	TRBV6-2/TRBV6-3	once	TRBJ2-7	TGTGCCAGCAGCCACGGGGACACCTACTACGAGCAGTACTTC	CASSHGDTYYEQYF